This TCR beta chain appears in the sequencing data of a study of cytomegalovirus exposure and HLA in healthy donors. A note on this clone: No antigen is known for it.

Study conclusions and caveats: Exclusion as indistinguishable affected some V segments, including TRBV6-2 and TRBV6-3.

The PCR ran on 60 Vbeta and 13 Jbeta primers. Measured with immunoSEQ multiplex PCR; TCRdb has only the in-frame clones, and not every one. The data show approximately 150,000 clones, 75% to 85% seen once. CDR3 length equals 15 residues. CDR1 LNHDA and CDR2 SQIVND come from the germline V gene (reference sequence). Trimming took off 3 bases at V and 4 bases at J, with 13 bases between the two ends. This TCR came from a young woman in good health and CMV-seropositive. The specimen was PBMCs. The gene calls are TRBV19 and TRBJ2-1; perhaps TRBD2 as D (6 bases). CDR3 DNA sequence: TGTGCCAGTAGTATGGAGGGCCAGATATACAATGAGCAGTTCTTC. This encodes CASSMEGQIYNEQFF.